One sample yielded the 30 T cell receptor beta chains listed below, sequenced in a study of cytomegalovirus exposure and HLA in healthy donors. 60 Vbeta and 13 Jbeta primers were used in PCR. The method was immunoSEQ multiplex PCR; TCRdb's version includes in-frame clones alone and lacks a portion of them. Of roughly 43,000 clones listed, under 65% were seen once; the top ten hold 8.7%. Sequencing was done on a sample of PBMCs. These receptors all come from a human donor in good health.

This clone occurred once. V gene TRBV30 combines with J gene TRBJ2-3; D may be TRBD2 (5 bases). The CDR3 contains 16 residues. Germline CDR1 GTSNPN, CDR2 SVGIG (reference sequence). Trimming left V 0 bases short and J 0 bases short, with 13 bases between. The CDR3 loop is CAWSVGGGHSTDTQYF. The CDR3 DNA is TGTGCCTGGAGTGTAGGAGGCGGGCATAGCACAGATACGCAGTATTTT.

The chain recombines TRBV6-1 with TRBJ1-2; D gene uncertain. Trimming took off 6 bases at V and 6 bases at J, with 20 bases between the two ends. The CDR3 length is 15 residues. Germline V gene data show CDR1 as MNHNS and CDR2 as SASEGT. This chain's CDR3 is CASRETLTIPHGYTF. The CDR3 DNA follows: TGTGCCAGCAGGGAAACTCTTACGATTCCCCATGGCTACACCTTC.

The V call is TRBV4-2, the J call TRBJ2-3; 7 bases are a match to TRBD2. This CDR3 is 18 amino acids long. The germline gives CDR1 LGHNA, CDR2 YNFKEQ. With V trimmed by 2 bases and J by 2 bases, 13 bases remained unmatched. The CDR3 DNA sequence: TGTGCCAGCAGCCAAAAGACTTTAGCGGGCCCCAACACAGATACGCAGTATTTT. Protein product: CASSQKTLAGPNTDTQYF.

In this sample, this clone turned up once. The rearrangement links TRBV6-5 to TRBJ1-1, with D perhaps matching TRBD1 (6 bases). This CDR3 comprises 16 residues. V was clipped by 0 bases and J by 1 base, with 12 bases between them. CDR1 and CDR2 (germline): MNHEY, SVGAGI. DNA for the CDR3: TGTGCCAGCAGTTACTCAAAAGGGGGGGCGAACACTGAAGCTTTCTTT. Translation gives CASSYSKGGANTEAFF.

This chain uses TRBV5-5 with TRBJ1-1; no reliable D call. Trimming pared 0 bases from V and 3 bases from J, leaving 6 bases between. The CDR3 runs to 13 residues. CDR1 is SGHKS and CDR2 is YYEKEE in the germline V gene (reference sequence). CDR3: CASSLARHTEAFF. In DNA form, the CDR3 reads TGTGCCAGCAGCTTGGCCAGGCACACTGAAGCTTTCTTT.

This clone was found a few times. The CDR3 region is CASSWTSGGEQETQYF. The CDR3 region has the DNA TGTGCCAGCAGCTGGACTAGCGGGGGGGAACAAGAGACCCAGTACTTC. This rearrangement joins TRBV7-8 to TRBJ2-5; TRBD2 matches at 15 bases. CDR3 length equals 16 residues. V lost 4 bases to trimming and J lost 2 bases; unmatched junction nucleotides: 2. CDR1 SGHVS and CDR2 FQNEAQ come from the germline V gene.

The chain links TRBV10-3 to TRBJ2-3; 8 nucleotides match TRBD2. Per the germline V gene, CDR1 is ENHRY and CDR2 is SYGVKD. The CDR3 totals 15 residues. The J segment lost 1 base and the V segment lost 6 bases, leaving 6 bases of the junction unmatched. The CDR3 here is CAISLGAGGTDTQYF. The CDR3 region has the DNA TGTGCCATCAGCCTAGGAGCGGGGGGCACAGATACGCAGTATTTT.

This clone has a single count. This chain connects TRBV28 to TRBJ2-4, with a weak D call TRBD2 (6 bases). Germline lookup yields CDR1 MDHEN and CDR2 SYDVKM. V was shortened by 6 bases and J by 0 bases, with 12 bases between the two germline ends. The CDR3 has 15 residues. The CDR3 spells CASRGGVLAKNIQYF. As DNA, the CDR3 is TGTGCCAGCAGGGGAGGAGTCCTAGCCAAAAACATTCAGTACTTC. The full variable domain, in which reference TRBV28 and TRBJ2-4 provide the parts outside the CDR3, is DVKVTQSSRYLVKRTGEKVFLECVQDMDHENMFWYRQDPGLGLRLIYFSYDVKMKEKGDIPEGYSVSREKKERFSLILESASTNQTSMYLCASRGGVLAKNIQYFGAGTRLSVL.

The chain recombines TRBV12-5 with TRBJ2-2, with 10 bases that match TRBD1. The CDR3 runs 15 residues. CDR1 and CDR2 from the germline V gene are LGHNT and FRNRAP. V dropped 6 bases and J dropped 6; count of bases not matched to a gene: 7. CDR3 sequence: CASGSRTGGAGELFF. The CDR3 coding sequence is TGTGCTAGTGGGTCCAGGACAGGGGGGGCCGGGGAGCTGTTTTTT.

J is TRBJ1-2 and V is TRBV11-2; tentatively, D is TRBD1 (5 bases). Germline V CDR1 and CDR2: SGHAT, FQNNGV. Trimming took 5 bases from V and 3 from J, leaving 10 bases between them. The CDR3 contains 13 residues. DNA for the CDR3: TGTGCCAGCAGCCCGGGACTCTACTATGGCTACACCTTC. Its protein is CASSPGLYYGYTF.

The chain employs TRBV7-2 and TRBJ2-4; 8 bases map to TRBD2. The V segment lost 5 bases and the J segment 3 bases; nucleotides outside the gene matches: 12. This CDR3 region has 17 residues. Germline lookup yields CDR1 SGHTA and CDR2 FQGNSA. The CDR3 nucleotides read TGTGCCAGCAGCCTTGACTACGGGGGGGCGGGCAAAAACATTCAGTACTTC. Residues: CASSLDYGGAGKNIQYF.

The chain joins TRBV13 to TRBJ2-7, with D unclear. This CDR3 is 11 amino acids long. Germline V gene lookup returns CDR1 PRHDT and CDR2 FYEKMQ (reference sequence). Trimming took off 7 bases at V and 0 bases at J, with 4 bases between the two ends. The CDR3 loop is CASTSSYEQYF. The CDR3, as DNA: TGTGCCAGCACCTCCTCCTACGAGCAGTACTTC.

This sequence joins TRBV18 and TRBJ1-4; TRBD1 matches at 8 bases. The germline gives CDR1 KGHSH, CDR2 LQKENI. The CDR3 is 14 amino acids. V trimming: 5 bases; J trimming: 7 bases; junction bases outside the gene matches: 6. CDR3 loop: CASSTTGEGEKLFF. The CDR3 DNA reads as TGTGCCAGCTCAACGACAGGGGAGGGTGAAAAACTGTTTTTT.

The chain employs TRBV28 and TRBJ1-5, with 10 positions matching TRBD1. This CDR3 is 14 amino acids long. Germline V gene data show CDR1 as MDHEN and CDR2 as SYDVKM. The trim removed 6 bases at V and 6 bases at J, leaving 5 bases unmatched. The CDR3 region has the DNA TGTGCCAGCAGAAGGGACAGGGGCAGTCAGCCCCAGCATTTT. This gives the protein CASRRDRGSQPQHF.

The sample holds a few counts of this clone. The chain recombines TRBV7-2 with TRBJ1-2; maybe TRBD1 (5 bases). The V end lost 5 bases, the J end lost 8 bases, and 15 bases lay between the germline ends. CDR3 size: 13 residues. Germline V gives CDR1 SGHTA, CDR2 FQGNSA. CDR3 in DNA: TGTGCCAGCAGCAAGGGCAGGGATTACGGCTACACCTTC. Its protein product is CASSKGRDYGYTF.

CDR3 DNA: TGTGCCAGCAGCTTAGTTTACAGGGCCAGCAATCAGCCCCAGCATTTT. This sequence encodes CASSLVYRASNQPQHF. The rearrangement links TRBV7-2 to TRBJ1-5; possibly TRBD1 for D (6 bases). V was shortened by 1 base and J by 1 base, with 11 bases between the two germline ends. The CDR3 runs to 16 residues. CDR1 is SGHTA, CDR2 FQGNSA, per germline.

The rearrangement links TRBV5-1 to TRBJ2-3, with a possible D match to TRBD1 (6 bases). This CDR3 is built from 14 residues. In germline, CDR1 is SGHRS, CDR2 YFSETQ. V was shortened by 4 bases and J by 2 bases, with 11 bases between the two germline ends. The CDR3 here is CASSGGQSTDTQYF. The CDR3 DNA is TGCGCCAGCAGCGGTGGACAGTCCACAGATACGCAGTATTTT. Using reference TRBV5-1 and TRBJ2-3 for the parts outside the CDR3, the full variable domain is KAGVTQTPRYLIKTRGQQVTLSCSPISGHRSVSWYQQTPGQGLQFLFEYFSETQRNKGNFPGRFSGRQFSNSRSEMNVSTLELGDSALYLCASSGGQSTDTQYFGPGTRLTVL.

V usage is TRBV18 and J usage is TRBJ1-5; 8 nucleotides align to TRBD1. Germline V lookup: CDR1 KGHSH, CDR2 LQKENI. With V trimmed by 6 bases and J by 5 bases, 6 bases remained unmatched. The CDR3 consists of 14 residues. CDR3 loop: CASSPTGEDQPQHF. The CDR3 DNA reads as TGTGCCAGCTCGCCGACAGGGGAGGATCAGCCCCAGCATTTT.

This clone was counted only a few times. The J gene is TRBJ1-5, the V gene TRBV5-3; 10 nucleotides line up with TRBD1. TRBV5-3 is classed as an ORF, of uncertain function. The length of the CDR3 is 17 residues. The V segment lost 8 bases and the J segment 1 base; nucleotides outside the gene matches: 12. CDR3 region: CASRGGQGSGSNQPQHF. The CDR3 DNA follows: TGTGCCAGCCGCGGGGGACAGGGGAGTGGCAGCAATCAGCCCCAGCATTTT.

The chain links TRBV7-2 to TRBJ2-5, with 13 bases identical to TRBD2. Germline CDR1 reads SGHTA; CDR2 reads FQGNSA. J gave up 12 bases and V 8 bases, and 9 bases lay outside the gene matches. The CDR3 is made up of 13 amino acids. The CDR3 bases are TGTGCCAGCGGCCGGACTAGCGGGGGCCTCGAGTACTTC. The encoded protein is CASGRTSGGLEYF.

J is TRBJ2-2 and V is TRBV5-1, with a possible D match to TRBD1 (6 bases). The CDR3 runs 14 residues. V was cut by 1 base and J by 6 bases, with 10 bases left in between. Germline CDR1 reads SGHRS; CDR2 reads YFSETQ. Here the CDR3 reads CASSLIGGAGELFF. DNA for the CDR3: TGCGCCAGCAGCTTGATAGGGGGAGCCGGGGAGCTGTTTTTT.

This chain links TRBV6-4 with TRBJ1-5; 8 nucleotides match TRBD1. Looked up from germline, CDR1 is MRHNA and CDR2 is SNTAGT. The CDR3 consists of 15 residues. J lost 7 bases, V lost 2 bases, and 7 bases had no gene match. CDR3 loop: CASSDPGQGGQPQHF. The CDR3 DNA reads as TGTGCCAGCAGTGACCCCGGACAGGGCGGCCAGCCCCAGCATTTT.

CDR3 nucleotide sequence: TGTGCCAGCAGCTTTGCAGGGAGGGCCTATGGCTACACCTTC. Protein: CASSFAGRAYGYTF. V gene TRBV7-2 combines with J gene TRBJ1-2, with D tentatively TRBD1 (5 bases). Germline assignment: CDR1 SGHTA and CDR2 FQGNSA. The V end lost 3 bases, the J end lost 4 bases, and 12 bases lay between the germline ends. The CDR3 contains 14 residues.

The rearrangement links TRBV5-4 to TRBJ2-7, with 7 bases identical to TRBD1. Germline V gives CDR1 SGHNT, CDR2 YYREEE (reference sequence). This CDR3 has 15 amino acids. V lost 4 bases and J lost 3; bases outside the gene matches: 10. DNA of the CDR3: TGTGCCAGCAGCGCCCAAACAGGGGCAGTCTACGAGCAGTACTTC. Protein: CASSAQTGAVYEQYF.

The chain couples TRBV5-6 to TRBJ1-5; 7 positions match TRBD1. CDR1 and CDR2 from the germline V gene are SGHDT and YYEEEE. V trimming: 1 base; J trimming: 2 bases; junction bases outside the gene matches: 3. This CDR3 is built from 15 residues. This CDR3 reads CASSLRTGGNQPQHF. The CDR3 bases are TGTGCCAGCAGCTTGCGGACAGGCGGCAATCAGCCCCAGCATTTT.

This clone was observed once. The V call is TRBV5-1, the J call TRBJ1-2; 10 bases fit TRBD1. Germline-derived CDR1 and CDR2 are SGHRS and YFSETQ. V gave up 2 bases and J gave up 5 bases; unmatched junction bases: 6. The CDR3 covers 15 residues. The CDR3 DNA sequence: TGCGCCAGCAGCTTCGGACAGGGGGTAGAGTATGGCTACACCTTC. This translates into CASSFGQGVEYGYTF.

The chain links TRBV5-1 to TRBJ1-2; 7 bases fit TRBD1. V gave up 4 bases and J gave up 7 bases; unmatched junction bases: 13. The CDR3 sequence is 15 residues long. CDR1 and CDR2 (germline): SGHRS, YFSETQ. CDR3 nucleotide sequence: TGCGCCAGCAGCCCGGGGACAGTAAGCCCAACTGGCTACACCTTC. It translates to CASSPGTVSPTGYTF.

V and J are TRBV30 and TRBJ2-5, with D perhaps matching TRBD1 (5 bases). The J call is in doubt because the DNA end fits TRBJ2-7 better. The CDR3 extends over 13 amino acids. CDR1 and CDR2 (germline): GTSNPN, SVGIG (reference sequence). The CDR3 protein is CAWRRGATYEQYF. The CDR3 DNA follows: TGTGCCTGGAGAAGGGGCGCTACCTACGAGCAGTACTTC.

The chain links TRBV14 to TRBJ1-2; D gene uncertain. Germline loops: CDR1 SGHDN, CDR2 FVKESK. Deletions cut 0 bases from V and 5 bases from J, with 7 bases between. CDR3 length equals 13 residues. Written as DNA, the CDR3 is TGTGCCAGCAGCCAAGATTTAGTATATGGCTACACCTTC. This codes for CASSQDLVYGYTF.

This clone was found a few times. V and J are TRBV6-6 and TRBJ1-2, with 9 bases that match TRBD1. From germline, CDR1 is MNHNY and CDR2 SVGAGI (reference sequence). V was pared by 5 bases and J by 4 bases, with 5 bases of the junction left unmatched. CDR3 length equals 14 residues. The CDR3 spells CASSRTGGSYGYTF. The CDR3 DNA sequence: TGTGCCAGCAGTCGTACAGGGGGCTCCTATGGCTACACCTTC.